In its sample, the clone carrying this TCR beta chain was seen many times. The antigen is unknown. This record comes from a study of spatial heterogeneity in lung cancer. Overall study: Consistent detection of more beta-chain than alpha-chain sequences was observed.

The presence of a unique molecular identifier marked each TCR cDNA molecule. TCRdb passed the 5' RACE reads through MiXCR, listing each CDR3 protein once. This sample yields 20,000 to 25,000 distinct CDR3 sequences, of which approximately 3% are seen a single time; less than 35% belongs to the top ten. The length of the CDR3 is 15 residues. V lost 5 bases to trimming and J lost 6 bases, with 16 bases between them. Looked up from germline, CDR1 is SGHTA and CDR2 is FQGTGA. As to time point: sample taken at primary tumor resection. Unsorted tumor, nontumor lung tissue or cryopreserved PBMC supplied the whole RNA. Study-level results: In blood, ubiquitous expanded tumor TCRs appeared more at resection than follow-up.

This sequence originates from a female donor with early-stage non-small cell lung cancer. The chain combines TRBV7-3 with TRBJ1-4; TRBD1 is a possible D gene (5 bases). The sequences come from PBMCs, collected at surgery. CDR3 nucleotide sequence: TGTGCCAGCAGCCTCCTTGGGGGAGAAGATGAAAAACTGTTTTTT. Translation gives CASSLLGGEDEKLFF.